This T cell receptor (beta chain) was captured in a study of OX40 agonist ivuxolimab in advanced cancers. Study-wide results and caveats: Dose levels from 0.1 to 3.0 mg/kg saw CD4+ and CD8+ blood T cells expand clonally by week 6. Nonresponders included some who also had low normalized T-cell clonal expansion. Relatively little clonal expansion, among the lowest observed, appeared in partial responders at 0.1-3.0 mg/kg. The study did not work out the antigen specificity of the expanded peripheral T cells.

Assay: immunoSEQ multiplex PCR; the TCRdb copy retains only in-frame clones and omits some. The table lists tens of thousands of clones, 65% to 85% of them singletons. The CDR3 is 15 residues long. J lost 7 bases, V lost 4 bases, and 11 bases had no gene match. Germline V gene lookup returns CDR1 SGHAT and CDR2 FQDESV (reference sequence). This clone was recorded a few times. Its antigen is still unknown. This sequence was found in an adult with an advanced solid tumor such as melanoma, head and neck, liver or kidney cancer. This chain uses TRBV11-1 with TRBJ2-5; 8 bases are a match to TRBD2. Sequencing used CD4+ or CD8+ T cells sorted from blood, obtained in a trial of the OX40 agonist ivuxolimab. DNA for the CDR3: TGTGCCAGCAGCTACTCCAAGGGACTAGTCGCGACCCAGTACTTC. It is translated as CASSYSKGLVATQYF.